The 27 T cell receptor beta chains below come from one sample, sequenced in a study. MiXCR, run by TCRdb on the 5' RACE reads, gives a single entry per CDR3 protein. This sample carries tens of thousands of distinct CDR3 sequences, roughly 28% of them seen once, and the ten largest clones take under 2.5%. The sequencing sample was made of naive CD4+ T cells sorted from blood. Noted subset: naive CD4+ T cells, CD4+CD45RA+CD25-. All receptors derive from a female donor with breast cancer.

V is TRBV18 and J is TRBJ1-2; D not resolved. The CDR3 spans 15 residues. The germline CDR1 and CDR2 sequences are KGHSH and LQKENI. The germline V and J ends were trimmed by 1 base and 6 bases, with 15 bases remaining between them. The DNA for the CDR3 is TGTGCCAGCTCACCACAGAAAGAATCCTTTGATGGCTACACCTTC. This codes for CASSPQKESFDGYTF.

CDR3 nucleotide sequence: TGTGCCAGCAGCTTAGGGCTAGCGGGATTGGAGACCCAGTACTTC. Its translation: CASSLGLAGLETQYF. The chain carries TRBV7-9 and TRBJ2-5; 9 bases fit TRBD2. J lost 5 bases, V lost 1 base, and 5 bases had no gene match. Germline CDR1 SEHNR, CDR2 FQNEAQ (reference sequence). The CDR3 consists of 15 residues. Full variable domain (missing parts from reference TRBV7-9 and TRBJ2-5): DTGVSQNPRHKITKRGQNVTFRCDPISEHNRLYWYRQTLGQGPEFLTYFQNEAQLEKSRLLSDRFSAERPKGSFSTLEIQRTEQGDSAMYLCASSLGLAGLETQYFGPGTRLLVL.

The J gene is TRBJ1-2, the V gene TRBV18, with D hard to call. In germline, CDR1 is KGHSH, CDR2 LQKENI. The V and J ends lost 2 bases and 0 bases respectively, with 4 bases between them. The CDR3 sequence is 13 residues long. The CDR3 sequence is CASSPGANYGYTF. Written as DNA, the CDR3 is TGTGCCAGCTCACCAGGGGCTAACTATGGCTACACCTTC.

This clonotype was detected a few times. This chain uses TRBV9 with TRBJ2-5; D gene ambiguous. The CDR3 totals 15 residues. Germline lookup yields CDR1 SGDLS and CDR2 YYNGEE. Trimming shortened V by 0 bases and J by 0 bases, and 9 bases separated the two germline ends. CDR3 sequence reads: CASSVVGRYQETQYF. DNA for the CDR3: TGTGCCAGCAGCGTAGTTGGACGGTACCAAGAGACCCAGTACTTC. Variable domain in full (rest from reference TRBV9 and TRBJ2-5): DSGVTQTPKHLITATGQRVTLRCSPRSGDLSVYWYQQSLDQGLQFLIQYYNGEERAKGNILERFSAQQFPDLHSELNLSSLELGDSALYFCASSVVGRYQETQYFGPGTRLLVL.

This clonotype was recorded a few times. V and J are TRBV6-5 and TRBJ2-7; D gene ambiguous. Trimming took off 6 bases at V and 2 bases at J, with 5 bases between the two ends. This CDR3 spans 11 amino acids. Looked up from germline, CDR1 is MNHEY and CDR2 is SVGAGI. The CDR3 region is CASRNAYEQYF. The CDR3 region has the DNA TGTGCCAGCAGAAACGCCTACGAGCAGTACTTC.

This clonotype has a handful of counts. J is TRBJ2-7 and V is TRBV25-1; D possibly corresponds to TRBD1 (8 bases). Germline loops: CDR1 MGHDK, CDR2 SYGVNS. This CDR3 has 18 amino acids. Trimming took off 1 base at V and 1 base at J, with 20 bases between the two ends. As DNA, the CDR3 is TGTGCCAGCAGTGAATCTCCCACAGGGGGGGGAACTTCCTACGAGCAGTACTTC. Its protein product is CASSESPTGGGTSYEQYF.

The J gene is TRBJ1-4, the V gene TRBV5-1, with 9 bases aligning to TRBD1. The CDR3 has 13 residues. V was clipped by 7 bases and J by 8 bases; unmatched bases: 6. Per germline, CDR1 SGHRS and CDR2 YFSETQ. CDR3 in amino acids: CASSSDRGEKLFF. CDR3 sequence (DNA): TGCGCCAGCTCCTCGGACAGGGGCGAAAAACTGTTTTTT.

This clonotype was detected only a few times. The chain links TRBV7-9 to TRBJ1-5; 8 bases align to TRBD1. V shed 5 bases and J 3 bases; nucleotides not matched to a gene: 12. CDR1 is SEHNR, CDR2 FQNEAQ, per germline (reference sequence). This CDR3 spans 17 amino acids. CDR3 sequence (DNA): TGTGCCAGCAGCAGGGGGGTTTTACAGGGGGACAATCAGCCCCAGCATTTT. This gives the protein CASSRGVLQGDNQPQHF. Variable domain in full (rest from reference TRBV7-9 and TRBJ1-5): DTGVSQNPRHKITKRGQNVTFRCDPISEHNRLYWYRQTLGQGPEFLTYFQNEAQLEKSRLLSDRFSAERPKGSFSTLEIQRTEQGDSAMYLCASSRGVLQGDNQPQHFGDGTRLSIL.

CDR3 sequence (DNA): TGTGCCAGCAATCAGGAGGCGCCCTACAATGAGCAGTTCTTC. Protein sequence: CASNQEAPYNEQFF. The J gene is TRBJ2-1, the V gene TRBV6-2 or TRBV6-3; perhaps TRBD2 as D (5 bases). Germline V lookup: CDR1 MNHEY, CDR2 SVGEGT. The germline V and J ends were trimmed by 7 bases and 2 bases, with 12 bases remaining between them. This CDR3 spans 14 amino acids.

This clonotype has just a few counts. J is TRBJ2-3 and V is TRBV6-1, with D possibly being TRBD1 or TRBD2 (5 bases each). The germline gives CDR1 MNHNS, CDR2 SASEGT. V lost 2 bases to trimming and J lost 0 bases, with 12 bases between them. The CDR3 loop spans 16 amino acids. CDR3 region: CASSELWGRSTDTQYF. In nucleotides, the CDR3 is TGTGCCAGCAGTGAATTGTGGGGACGGAGCACAGATACGCAGTATTTT.

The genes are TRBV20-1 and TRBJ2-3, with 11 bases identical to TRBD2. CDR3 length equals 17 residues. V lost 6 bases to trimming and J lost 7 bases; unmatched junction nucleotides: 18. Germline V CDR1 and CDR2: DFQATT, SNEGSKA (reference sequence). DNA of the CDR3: TGCAGTGCCCCTGGAAGCCTACTAGCGGGAGTCGCAAATACGCAGTATTTT. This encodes CSAPGSLLAGVANTQYF.

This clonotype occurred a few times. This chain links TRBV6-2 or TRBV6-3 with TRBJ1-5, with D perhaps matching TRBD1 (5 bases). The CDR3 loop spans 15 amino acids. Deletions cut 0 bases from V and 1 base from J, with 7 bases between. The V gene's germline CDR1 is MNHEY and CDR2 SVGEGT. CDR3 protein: CASSYSGGSNQPQHF. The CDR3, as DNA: TGTGCCAGCAGTTACTCCGGGGGGAGCAATCAGCCCCAGCATTTT.

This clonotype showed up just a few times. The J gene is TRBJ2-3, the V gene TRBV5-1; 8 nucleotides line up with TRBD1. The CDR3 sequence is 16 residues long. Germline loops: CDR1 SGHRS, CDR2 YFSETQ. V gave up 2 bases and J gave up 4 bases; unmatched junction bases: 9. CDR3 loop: CASSFYRGADPDTQYF. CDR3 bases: TGCGCCAGCAGCTTCTACAGGGGGGCGGACCCAGATACGCAGTATTTT.

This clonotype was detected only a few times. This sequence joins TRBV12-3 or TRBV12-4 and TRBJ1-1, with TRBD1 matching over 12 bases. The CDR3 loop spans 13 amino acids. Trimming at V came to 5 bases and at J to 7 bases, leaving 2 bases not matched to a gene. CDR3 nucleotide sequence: TGTGCCAGCAGTGGGACAGGGGGCCGTGAAGCTTTCTTT. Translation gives CASSGTGGREAFF.

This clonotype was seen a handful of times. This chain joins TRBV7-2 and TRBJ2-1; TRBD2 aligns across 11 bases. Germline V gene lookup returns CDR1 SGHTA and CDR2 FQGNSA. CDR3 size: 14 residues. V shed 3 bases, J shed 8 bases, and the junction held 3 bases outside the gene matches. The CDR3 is CASSFTSGSHEQFF. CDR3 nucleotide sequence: TGTGCCAGCAGCTTCACTAGCGGGAGTCATGAGCAGTTCTTC.

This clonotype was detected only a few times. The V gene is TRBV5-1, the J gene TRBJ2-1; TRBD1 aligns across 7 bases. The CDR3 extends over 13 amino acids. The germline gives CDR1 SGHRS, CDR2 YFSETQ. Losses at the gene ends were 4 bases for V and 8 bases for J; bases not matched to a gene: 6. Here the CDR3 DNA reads TGCGCCAGCAGCCGGGACAGTTATCATGAGCAGTTCTTC. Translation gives CASSRDSYHEQFF.

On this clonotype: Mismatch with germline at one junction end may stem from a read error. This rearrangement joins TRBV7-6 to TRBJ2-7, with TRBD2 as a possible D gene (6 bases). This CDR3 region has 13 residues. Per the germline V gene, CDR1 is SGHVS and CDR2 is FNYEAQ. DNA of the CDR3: TGTGCCTCAGGTGGAGGGGTAGGGTACGAGCAGCACTTC. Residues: CASGGGVGYEQHF.

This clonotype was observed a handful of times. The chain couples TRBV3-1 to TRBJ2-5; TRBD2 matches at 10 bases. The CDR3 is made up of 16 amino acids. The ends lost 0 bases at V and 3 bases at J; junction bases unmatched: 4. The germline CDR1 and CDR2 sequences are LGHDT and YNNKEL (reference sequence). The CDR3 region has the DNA TGTGCCAGCAGCCAAGAAGCGGGAGGGGGAAAAGAGACCCAGTACTTC. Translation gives CASSQEAGGGKETQYF.

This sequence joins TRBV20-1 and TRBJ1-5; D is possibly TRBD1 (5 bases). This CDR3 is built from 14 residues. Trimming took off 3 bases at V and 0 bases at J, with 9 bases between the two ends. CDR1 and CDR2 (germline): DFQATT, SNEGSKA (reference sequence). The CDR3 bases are TGCAGTGCTAGGAGGACATATAGCAATCAGCCCCAGCATTTT. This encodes CSARRTYSNQPQHF.

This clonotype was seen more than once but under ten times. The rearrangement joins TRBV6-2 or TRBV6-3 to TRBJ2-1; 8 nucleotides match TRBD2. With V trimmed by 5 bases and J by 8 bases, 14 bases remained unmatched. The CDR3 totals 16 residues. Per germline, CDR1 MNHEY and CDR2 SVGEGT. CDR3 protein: CASSRRSGRHRYEQFF. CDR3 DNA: TGTGCCAGCAGTCGACGGAGCGGGAGACATAGGTATGAGCAGTTCTTC.

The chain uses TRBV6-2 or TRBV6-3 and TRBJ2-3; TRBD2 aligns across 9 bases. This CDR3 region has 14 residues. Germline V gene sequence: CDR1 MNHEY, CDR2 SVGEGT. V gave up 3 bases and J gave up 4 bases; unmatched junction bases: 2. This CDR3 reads CASSYSGSADTQYF. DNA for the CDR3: TGTGCCAGCAGTTATAGCGGGAGTGCAGATACGCAGTATTTT.

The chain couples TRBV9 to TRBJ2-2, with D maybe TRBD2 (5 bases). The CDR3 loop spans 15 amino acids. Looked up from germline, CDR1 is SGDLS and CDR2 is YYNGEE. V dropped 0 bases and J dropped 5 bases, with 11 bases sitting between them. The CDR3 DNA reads TGTGCCAGCAGCGTAGCGGGGAGTAGGACCGGGGAGCTGTTTTTT. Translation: CASSVAGSRTGELFF.

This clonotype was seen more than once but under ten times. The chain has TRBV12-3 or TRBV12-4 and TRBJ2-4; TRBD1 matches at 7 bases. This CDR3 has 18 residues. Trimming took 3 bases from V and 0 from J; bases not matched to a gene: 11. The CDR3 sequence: CASSFLVRDRRAKNIQYF. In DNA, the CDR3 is TGTGCCAGCAGTTTCCTCGTCCGGGACAGAAGAGCCAAAAACATTCAGTACTTC.

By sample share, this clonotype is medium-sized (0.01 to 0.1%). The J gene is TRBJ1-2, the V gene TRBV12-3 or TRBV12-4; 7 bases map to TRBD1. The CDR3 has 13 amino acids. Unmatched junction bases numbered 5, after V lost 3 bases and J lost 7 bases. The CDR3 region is CASSFRGGSGYTF. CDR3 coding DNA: TGTGCCAGCAGTTTTAGAGGGGGCTCTGGCTACACCTTC.

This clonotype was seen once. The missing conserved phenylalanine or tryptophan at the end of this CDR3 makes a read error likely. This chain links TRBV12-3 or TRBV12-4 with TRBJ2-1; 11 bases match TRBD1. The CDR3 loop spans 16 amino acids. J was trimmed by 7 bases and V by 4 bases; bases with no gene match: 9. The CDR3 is CASSSHPGQGGNEQFL. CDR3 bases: TGTGCCAGCAGTTCCCATCCGGGACAGGGGGGAAATGAGCAGTTCCTC.

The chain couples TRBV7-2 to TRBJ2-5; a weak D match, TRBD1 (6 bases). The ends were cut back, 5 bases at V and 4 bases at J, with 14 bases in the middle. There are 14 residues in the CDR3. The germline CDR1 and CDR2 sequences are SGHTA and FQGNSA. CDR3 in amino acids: CASSRGHYGETQYF. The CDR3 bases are TGTGCCAGCAGCAGGGGACATTATGGAGAGACCCAGTACTTC.

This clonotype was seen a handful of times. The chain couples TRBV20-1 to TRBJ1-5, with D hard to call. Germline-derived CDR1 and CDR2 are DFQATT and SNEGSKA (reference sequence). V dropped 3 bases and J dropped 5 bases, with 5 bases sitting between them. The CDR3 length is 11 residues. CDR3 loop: CSASGDQPQHF. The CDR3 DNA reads TGCAGTGCTAGTGGGGATCAGCCCCAGCATTTT.